Sequencing of this TCR beta chain was carried out in a study of glioma-infiltrating T cells. Study results and limitations: Very few CDR3 sequences were shared between tissue and blood. Non-neoplastic patients had below-expected tissue-blood divergence, while all gliomas exceeded expectation.

CDR1 and CDR2 (germline): LNHDA, SQIVND (reference sequence). J was trimmed by 10 bases and V by 5 bases; bases with no gene match: 8. The CDR3 spans 14 residues. In the case of this clonotype: The antigen remains unidentified.

Amplification of TCR alpha and beta CDR3 regions from RNA used iRepertoire nested multiplex PCR. Input was roughly 100-450 ng of tissue mRNA or PBMC total RNA. Using its own MiXCR run on the multiplex PCR reads, TCRdb lists one record per CDR3 protein. The sample holds about 89,000 distinct CDR3 sequences, 23% seen once. The chain is built from TRBV19 and TRBJ1-6, with TRBD1 identical over 7 bases. This receptor was identified in a human donor with low-grade glioma or glioblastoma, undergoing nonglioma brain surgery, or in good health (not recorded which). The material sequenced was glioma tissue, nonneoplastic brain tissue, or PBMCs (not recorded which). This CDR3 reads CASSYEGQRSPLHF. The CDR3 bases are TGTGCCAGTAGTTATGAGGGACAGCGATCACCCCTCCACTTT.